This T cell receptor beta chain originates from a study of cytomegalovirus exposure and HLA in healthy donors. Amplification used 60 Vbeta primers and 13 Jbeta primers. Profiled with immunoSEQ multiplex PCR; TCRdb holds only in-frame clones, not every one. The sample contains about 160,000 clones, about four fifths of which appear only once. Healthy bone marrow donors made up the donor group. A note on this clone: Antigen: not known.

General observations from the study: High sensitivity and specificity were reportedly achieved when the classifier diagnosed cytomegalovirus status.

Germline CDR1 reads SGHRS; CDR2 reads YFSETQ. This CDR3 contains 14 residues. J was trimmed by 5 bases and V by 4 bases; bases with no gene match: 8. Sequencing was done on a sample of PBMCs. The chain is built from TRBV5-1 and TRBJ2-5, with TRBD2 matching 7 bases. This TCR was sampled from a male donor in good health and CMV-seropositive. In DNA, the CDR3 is TGCGCCAGCAGCCCGACTAGCTATTGGGAGACCCAGTACTTC. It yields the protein CASSPTSYWETQYF.